Each of the 32 T cell receptor beta chains below was sequenced from the same sample in a study of control samples from healthy donors and cancer patients. The assay was immunoSEQ multiplex PCR, and TCRdb's table has in-frame clones only and misses some. This sample has some 150,000 clones; 75% to 95% occur once, and the top ten carry about 7.1%. Sequenced sample: blood. Every receptor here comes from a man between 18 and 29 years old in good health.

The chain carries TRBV7-2 and TRBJ2-7, with 9 bases that match TRBD2. V was pared by 2 bases and J by 1 base, with 6 bases of the junction left unmatched. CDR3 size: 16 residues. In germline, CDR1 is SGHTA, CDR2 FQGNSA. The CDR3 coding sequence is TGTGCCAGCAGCTTATTTGCGGGGGGGATTTCCTACGAGCAGTACTTC. The encoded protein is CASSLFAGGISYEQYF.

This chain uses TRBV5-1 with TRBJ2-5, with D perhaps assigned TRBD1 or TRBD2 (5 bases each). Per the germline V gene, CDR1 is SGHRS and CDR2 is YFSETQ. V was clipped by 4 bases and J by 5 bases, with 12 bases between them. CDR3 length: 13 amino acids. CDR3 amino acids: CASSPRGTETQYF. Written as DNA, the CDR3 is TGCGCCAGCAGCCCCAGAGGGACGGAGACCCAGTACTTC. Based on the CDR3 plus reference TRBV5-1 and TRBJ2-5, the full variable domain is KAGVTQTPRYLIKTRGQQVTLSCSPISGHRSVSWYQQTPGQGLQFLFEYFSETQRNKGNFPGRFSGRQFSNSRSEMNVSTLELGDSALYLCASSPRGTETQYFGPGTRLLVL.

The gene calls are TRBV7-2 and TRBJ2-7, with TRBD1 matching over 9 bases. Germline-derived CDR1 and CDR2 are SGHTA and FQGNSA. The CDR3 length is 15 residues. The J segment lost 6 bases and the V segment lost 5 bases, leaving 11 bases of the junction unmatched. DNA of the CDR3: TGTGCCAGCAGCCTTCCGGGACAGGGAGAATTCGAGCAGTACTTC. It yields the protein CASSLPGQGEFEQYF.

This clone was counted many times. V is TRBV24-1 and J is TRBJ1-2; no reliable D call. Per the germline V gene, CDR1 is KGHDR and CDR2 is SFDVKD. CDR3 size: 13 residues. V gave up 4 bases and J gave up 0 bases, with 5 bases separating them. The CDR3 here is CATSDRSNYGYTF. The CDR3 DNA reads TGTGCCACCAGTGACAGGTCTAACTATGGCTACACCTTC.

The chain combines TRBV11-2 with TRBJ2-7; either TRBD1 or TRBD2 may supply D (5 bases each). From germline, CDR1 is SGHAT and CDR2 FQNNGV. V lost 3 bases to trimming and J lost 0 bases, with 9 bases between them. This CDR3 has 14 amino acids. This chain's CDR3 is CASSLGTGSYEQYF. The CDR3 DNA is TGTGCCAGCAGCTTGGGGACGGGCTCCTACGAGCAGTACTTC. Using reference TRBV11-2 and TRBJ2-7 for the parts outside the CDR3, the full variable domain is EAGVAQSPRYKIIEKRQSVAFWCNPISGHATLYWYQQILGQGPKLLIQFQNNGVVDDSQLPKDRFSAERLKGVDSTLKIQPAKLEDSAVYLCASSLGTGSYEQYFGPGTRLTVT.

The V gene is TRBV6-5, the J gene TRBJ1-1; D is undetermined. Germline CDR1 is MNHEY and CDR2 is SVGAGI. Trimming removed 5 bases from V and 6 bases from J, with 13 bases in between. CDR3 size: 13 residues. In DNA form, the CDR3 reads TGTGCCAGCAGTCCCCGGGCACTGGCTGAAGCTTTCTTT. It is translated as CASSPRALAEAFF.

In its sample, this clone was seen once. The V gene is TRBV25-1, the J gene TRBJ1-2; 7 bases fit TRBD1. CDR1 MGHDK and CDR2 SYGVNS come from the germline V gene. The CDR3 contains 14 residues. Trimming removed 6 bases from V and 7 bases from J; junction bases left unmatched: 11. CDR3 amino acids: CASSAETGTPGYTF. CDR3 coding DNA: TGTGCCAGCAGCGCTGAGACAGGGACCCCTGGCTACACCTTC.

V is TRBV28 and J is TRBJ2-1, with 16 bases that match TRBD2. The J segment lost 9 bases and the V segment lost 7 bases, leaving 6 bases of the junction unmatched. The CDR3 is 15 amino acids. Germline V gene sequence: CDR1 MDHEN, CDR2 SYDVKM. DNA for the CDR3: TGTGCCAGCACCCAGGGACTAGCGGGGGGGTCTGAGCAGTTCTTC. It specifies CASTQGLAGGSEQFF.

J is TRBJ2-7 and V is TRBV2; D not certain. Germline CDR1 SNHLY, CDR2 FYNNEI. The length of the CDR3 is 12 residues. Trimming pared 3 bases from V and 3 bases from J, leaving 6 bases between. The CDR3 sequence is CASSDGYYEQYF. The CDR3 DNA reads TGTGCCAGCAGTGACGGTTACTACGAGCAGTACTTC.

The chain combines TRBV10-3 with TRBJ2-7; D perhaps matches TRBD1 (5 bases). Germline V gene data show CDR1 as ENHRY and CDR2 as SYGVKD. This CDR3 comprises 12 residues. The V end lost 6 bases, the J end lost 5 bases, and 11 bases lay between the germline ends. CDR3 sequence: CAISQGTNEQYF. CDR3 nucleotide sequence: TGTGCCATCAGCCAGGGTACCAACGAGCAGTACTTC.

In its sample, this clone was seen once. The chain uses TRBV6-5 and TRBJ2-7; D perhaps matches TRBD1 (5 bases). CDR3 size: 14 residues. V lost 5 bases and J 6 bases, leaving 17 bases between the germline ends. In germline, CDR1 is MNHEY, CDR2 SVGAGI. Written as DNA, the CDR3 is TGTGCCAGCAGTCCAGGGTTTTTAATACGCGAGCAGTACTTC. This codes for CASSPGFLIREQYF.

V and J are TRBV2 and TRBJ1-1; tentative D call: TRBD1 (6 bases). The CDR3 consists of 15 residues. Germline V gene sequence: CDR1 SNHLY, CDR2 FYNNEI. V was trimmed by 6 bases and J by 4 bases, leaving 18 bases between them. The DNA of the CDR3 is TGTGCCAGCAGGTGGGTGGACGAGGGGGGCACTGAAGCTTTCTTT. This gives the protein CASRWVDEGGTEAFF.

The chain links TRBV4-1 to TRBJ2-2; tentative D call: TRBD2 (6 bases). The CDR3 runs 13 residues. Germline V CDR1 and CDR2: MGHRA, YSYEKL. V lost 4 bases and J lost 7, with 10 bases in between. The CDR3 here is CASSPDGGGELFF. DNA of the CDR3: TGCGCCAGCAGCCCTGACGGGGGCGGGGAGCTGTTTTTT.

The chain employs TRBV7-9 and TRBJ2-2; TRBD1 might be the D (5 bases). The V gene's germline CDR1 is SEHNR and CDR2 FQNEAQ (reference sequence). This CDR3 region has 15 residues. V dropped 3 bases and J dropped 4 bases, with 12 bases sitting between them. The CDR3 region is CASSLGDRSTGELFF. Written as DNA, the CDR3 is TGTGCCAGCAGCTTGGGTGACAGATCCACCGGGGAGCTGTTTTTT.

V gene TRBV9 combines with J gene TRBJ2-1, with D maybe TRBD2 (6 bases). V lost 4 bases to trimming and J lost 7 bases, with 15 bases between them. Germline CDR1 reads SGDLS; CDR2 reads YYNGEE. The CDR3 sequence is 14 residues long. The CDR3 reads CASSPRTGRNEQFF. The DNA of the CDR3 is TGTGCCAGCAGCCCGCGGACTGGGAGGAATGAGCAGTTCTTC.

The rearrangement uses TRBV25-1 and TRBJ1-1, with D maybe TRBD1 (6 bases). CDR1 and CDR2 from the germline V gene are MGHDK and SYGVNS. Between the trimmed V and J ends, which lost 7 bases and 1 base, there was a span of 13 bases. The length of the CDR3 is 14 residues. CDR3 region: CASTRADRNTEAFF. Here the CDR3 DNA reads TGTGCCAGCACTAGGGCGGACAGGAACACTGAAGCTTTCTTT.

Details on this clone: Different DNA sequences within this sample yield the same CDR3. The chain combines TRBV19 with TRBJ1-2; tentatively, D is TRBD1 (5 bases). Germline V gene sequence: CDR1 LNHDA, CDR2 SQIVND (reference sequence). Trimming cost V 6 bases and J 8 bases, with 19 bases left between them. The CDR3 has 14 residues. The CDR3: CASRQSISGGGYTF. The CDR3 DNA follows: TGTGCCAGTAGGCAGTCCATATCGGGGGGGGGCTACACCTTC.

The V and J genes are TRBV4-2 and TRBJ1-1, with D possibly TRBD1 on 5 matching bases. V lost 0 bases, J lost 4 bases, and 9 bases lay in between. CDR3 length equals 14 residues. The germline V gene has CDR1 LGHNA and CDR2 YNFKEQ. The DNA for the CDR3 is TGTGCCAGCAGCCAAGACAACGGGGCCACTGAAGCTTTCTTT. It is translated as CASSQDNGATEAFF.

This clone was detected a few times. The chain has TRBV7-6 and TRBJ2-3, with D perhaps being TRBD1 or TRBD2 (5 bases each). V dropped 5 bases and J dropped 4 bases, with 19 bases sitting between them. The CDR3 has 16 residues. CDR1 SGHVS and CDR2 FNYEAQ come from the germline V gene. CDR3 region: CASSPSLGTLPDTQYF. CDR3 sequence (DNA): TGTGCCAGCAGCCCCTCACTAGGGACCCTGCCAGATACGCAGTATTTT.

The chain joins TRBV4-1 to TRBJ1-5; no reliable D call. In germline, CDR1 is MGHRA, CDR2 YSYEKL. The CDR3 contains 14 residues. Trimming left V 0 bases short and J 9 bases short, with 12 bases between. CDR3: CASSQDGDPAPQHF. CDR3 DNA sequence: TGCGCCAGCAGCCAAGATGGGGATCCGGCGCCCCAGCATTTT.

The V gene is TRBV19, the J gene TRBJ1-1; D might be TRBD1 (5 bases). The V gene's germline CDR1 is LNHDA and CDR2 SQIVND (reference sequence). The CDR3 totals 13 residues. Trimming took off 3 bases at V and 2 bases at J, with 7 bases between the two ends. CDR3 sequence (DNA): TGTGCCAGTAGTATCAGGGCTAACACTGAAGCTTTCTTT. Its translation is CASSIRANTEAFF.

This clone has more than one count but fewer than ten. The sample holds other DNA sequences that translate to the same CDR3. The genes are TRBV5-1 and TRBJ2-7; 8 nucleotides line up with TRBD1. Per the germline V gene, CDR1 is SGHRS and CDR2 is YFSETQ. After removal of 4 bases from V and 6 bases from J, the junction contained 9 bases not matched to a gene. The CDR3 covers 14 residues. The CDR3 is CASSARTGSSEQYF. The DNA for the CDR3 is TGCGCCAGCAGCGCCCGGACAGGGAGTAGCGAGCAGTACTTC.

CDR3 residues: CASSESGSSHF. CDR3 coding DNA: TGTGCCAGCAGTGAATCGGGCAGTTCCCACTTT. V usage is TRBV6-1 and J usage is TRBJ1-6; D remains ambiguous. This CDR3 spans 11 amino acids. V shed 2 bases and J shed 18 bases, with 11 bases lying between them. The germline CDR1 and CDR2 sequences are MNHNS and SASEGT.

V and J are TRBV11-2 and TRBJ2-7; a weak D match, TRBD2 (6 bases). V lost 1 base and J lost 6, with 16 bases in between. CDR3 length: 15 residues. Germline lookup yields CDR1 SGHAT and CDR2 FQNNGV. The CDR3 loop reads CASSLVGDSATEQYF. In DNA, the CDR3 is TGTGCCAGCAGCTTAGTTGGGGACTCCGCAACCGAGCAGTACTTC.

The V call is TRBV7-6, the J call TRBJ2-7; D call uncertain. V lost 5 bases and J 2 bases, leaving 16 bases between the germline ends. Germline CDR1 reads SGHVS; CDR2 reads FNYEAQ. The CDR3 loop spans 15 amino acids. CDR3 sequence (DNA): TGTGCCAGCAGCCCCGGGCACGGCAATACCTACGAGCAGTACTTC. This sequence encodes CASSPGHGNTYEQYF.

V is TRBV15 and J is TRBJ1-1, with TRBD1 matching over 9 bases. The CDR3 is 15 amino acids. Germline V gene data show CDR1 as LNHNV and CDR2 as YYDKDF (reference sequence). The V gene end was trimmed by 5 bases and the J gene end by 5 bases; junction bases not matched to a gene: 9. CDR3: CATSPMGQGKTEAFF. For the CDR3, the DNA is TGTGCCACCAGCCCTATGGGACAGGGAAAAACTGAAGCTTTCTTT.

This chain joins TRBV14 and TRBJ2-4; D remains ambiguous. V gave up 0 bases and J gave up 2 bases, with 2 bases separating them. Germline lookup yields CDR1 SGHDN and CDR2 FVKESK. This CDR3 spans 13 amino acids. The CDR3 DNA reads TGTGCCAGCAGCCAAGATACCAAAAACATTCAGTACTTC. It codes for CASSQDTKNIQYF.

This sequence joins TRBV4-1 and TRBJ1-2, with D possibly being TRBD1 (6 bases). There are 17 residues in the CDR3. V lost 3 bases and J lost 8, with 25 bases in between. Germline CDR1 is MGHRA and CDR2 is YSYEKL. The CDR3 DNA reads as TGCGCCAGCAGCCACAAAAACATGGGGGGCGGGCTGGGCGGCTACACCTTC. The encoded protein is CASSHKNMGGGLGGYTF.

The rearrangement uses TRBV2 and TRBJ2-1; no firm D call. The CDR3 loop spans 14 amino acids. V lost 0 bases, J lost 7 bases, and 10 bases lay in between. Germline lookup yields CDR1 SNHLY and CDR2 FYNNEI. CDR3 amino acids: CASSEAPGPNEQFF. The CDR3, as DNA: TGTGCCAGCAGTGAAGCTCCTGGGCCTAATGAGCAGTTCTTC.

This sequence joins TRBV27 and TRBJ2-7; D is unclear. CDR3 size: 13 residues. From germline, CDR1 is MNHEY and CDR2 SMNVEV (reference sequence). V was cut by 2 bases and J by 4 bases, with 9 bases left in between. Here the CDR3 reads CASSLTIGYEQYF. In DNA form, the CDR3 reads TGTGCCAGCAGTTTAACAATCGGGTACGAGCAGTACTTC.

The chain carries TRBV7-2 and TRBJ1-3; a weak D match, TRBD1 (5 bases). V was trimmed by 7 bases and J by 0 bases, leaving 16 bases between them. The CDR3 totals 16 residues. Germline CDR1 is SGHTA and CDR2 is FQGNSA. The CDR3 protein is CASNLWQGSSGNTIYF. In DNA, the CDR3 is TGTGCCAGCAACCTCTGGCAGGGTAGCTCTGGAAACACCATATATTTT.

The table lists this clone with a count of one. The chain has TRBV3-1 (or the pseudogene TRBV3-2) and TRBJ2-2; D ambiguous. The V gene lost 1 base and the J gene lost 7 bases, with 10 bases spanning the gap. The CDR3 covers 14 residues. Germline V gene data show CDR1 as LGHDT and CDR2 as YNNKEL (reference sequence). DNA of the CDR3: TGTGCCAGCAGCCAAGGGCCTCTTGACGGGGAGCTGTTTTTT. This gives the protein CASSQGPLDGELFF.